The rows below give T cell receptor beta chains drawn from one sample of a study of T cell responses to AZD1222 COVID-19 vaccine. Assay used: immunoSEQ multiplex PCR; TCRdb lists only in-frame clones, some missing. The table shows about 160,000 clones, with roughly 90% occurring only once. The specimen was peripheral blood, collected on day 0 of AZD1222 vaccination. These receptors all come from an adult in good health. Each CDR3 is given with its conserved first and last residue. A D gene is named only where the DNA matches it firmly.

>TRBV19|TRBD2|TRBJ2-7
TGTGCCAGTAGTCCCTCTAGCGGGAGGGTGTACGAGCAGTACTTC
CASSPSSGRVYEQYF
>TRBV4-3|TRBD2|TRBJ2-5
TGCGCCAGCAGCCAATCCCGAGAGACTAGCGGGGAAGAGACCCAGTACTTC
CASSQSRETSGEETQYF
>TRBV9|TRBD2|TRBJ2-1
TGTGCCAGCAGTCGAGAAGGGCGGGGGGAGCAGTTCTTC
CASSREGRGEQFF
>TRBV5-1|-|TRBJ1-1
TGCGCCAGCAGCTTGGTGGCAGGGCTGAACACTGAAGCTTTCTTT
CASSLVAGLNTEAFF
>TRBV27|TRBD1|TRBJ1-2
TGTGCCAGCAGTCCCAACCGAGGACAGGTTTCCTATGGCTACACCTTC
CASSPNRGQVSYGYTF
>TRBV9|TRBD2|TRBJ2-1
TGTGCCAGCAGCGTAGGTATTGGGTTGAGCGGGAGGGAGGACAATGAGCAGTTCTTC
CASSVGIGLSGREDNEQFF
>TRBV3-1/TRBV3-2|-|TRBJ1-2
TGTGCCAGCAGCCCCCAGGGCGGCTATGGCTACACCTTC
CASSPQGGYGYTF
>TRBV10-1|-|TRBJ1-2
TGCGCCATCGGAATGCGCTCCGGAGGCTATGGCTACACCTTC
CAIGMRSGGYGYTF
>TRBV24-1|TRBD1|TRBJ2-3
TGTGCCACCAGTGATTCCTGGACAGGGGAAGCAGATACGCAGTATTTT
CATSDSWTGEADTQYF
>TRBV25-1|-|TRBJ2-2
TGTGCCAGCAGTGATGTGTCCGCTACCGGGGAGCTGTTTTTT
CASSDVSATGELFF
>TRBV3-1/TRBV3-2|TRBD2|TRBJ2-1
TGTGCCAGCAGCCAAGGCCCACTAGCGGGTAGCTCCTACAATGAGCAGTTCTTC
CASSQGPLAGSSYNEQFF